The 30 T cell receptor beta chains presented below share a single source sample, sequenced in a study of cytomegalovirus exposure and HLA in healthy donors. The primer mix had 60 Vbeta and 13 Jbeta primers. Produced via immunoSEQ multiplex PCR; TCRdb's table is partial and in-frame only. The sample data list over 55,000 clones. The specimen was PBMCs. Source of these receptors: a boy between 5 and 17 years old in good health and CMV-seronegative.

The chain is built from TRBV30 and TRBJ1-5; a possible D gene is TRBD1 (5 bases). This CDR3 has 14 residues. Germline CDR1 is GTSNPN and CDR2 is SVGIG (reference sequence). Trimming shortened V by 4 bases and J by 3 bases, and 13 bases separated the two germline ends. Here the CDR3 reads CAWTTTGFNQPQHF. The DNA for the CDR3 is TGTGCCTGGACCACAACAGGTTTCAATCAGCCCCAGCATTTT.

The chain recombines TRBV5-4 with TRBJ2-5, with 9 nucleotides matching TRBD2. Looked up from germline, CDR1 is SGHNT and CDR2 is YYREEE (reference sequence). The CDR3 consists of 13 residues. V shed 1 base, J shed 7 bases, and the junction held 2 bases outside the gene matches. The CDR3 loop reads CASSLYSGGTQYF. The CDR3 nucleotides are TGTGCCAGCAGCTTGTATAGCGGGGGGACCCAGTACTTC.

V and J are TRBV19 and TRBJ2-7; D is undetermined. Trimming shortened V by 1 base and J by 0 bases, and 4 bases separated the two germline ends. The germline CDR1 and CDR2 sequences are LNHDA and SQIVND (reference sequence). There are 13 residues in the CDR3. Here the CDR3 DNA reads TGTGCCAGTAGTATAGGGAGCTCCTACGAGCAGTACTTC. It codes for CASSIGSSYEQYF.

In DNA form, the CDR3 reads TGTGCCAGCAGTTTACAGGGCTCAGCCTACAATGAGCAGTTCTTC. Amino acid sequence: CASSLQGSAYNEQFF. The rearrangement uses TRBV28 and TRBJ2-1; maybe TRBD1 (5 bases). V lost 2 bases to trimming and J lost 2 bases, with 10 bases between them. The length of the CDR3 is 15 residues. Germline V gene sequence: CDR1 MDHEN, CDR2 SYDVKM.

The chain recombines TRBV19 with TRBJ2-7; a possible D gene is TRBD1 (6 bases). Germline V gene sequence: CDR1 LNHDA, CDR2 SQIVND (reference sequence). The CDR3 loop spans 16 amino acids. Trimming left V 1 base short and J 4 bases short, with 17 bases between. The CDR3 nucleotides read TGTGCCAGTAGTATAGGCACAGGGAGTTTTCGGTACGAGCAGTACTTC. Amino acid sequence: CASSIGTGSFRYEQYF.

This chain joins TRBV2 and TRBJ2-1; 7 bases are a match to TRBD1. The CDR3 covers 13 residues. J gave up 3 bases and V 6 bases, and 2 bases lay outside the gene matches. The germline V gene encodes CDR1 SNHLY and CDR2 FYNNEI. CDR3 protein: CASSRDSYNEQFF. The CDR3 bases are TGTGCCAGCAGCCGGGACAGCTACAATGAGCAGTTCTTC.

The chain combines TRBV6-5 with TRBJ1-1, with TRBD1 identical over 7 bases. V shed 0 bases, J shed 3 bases, and the junction held 7 bases outside the gene matches. Per germline, CDR1 MNHEY and CDR2 SVGAGI. CDR3 length equals 16 residues. The CDR3 is CASSYSINRGYTEAFF. For the CDR3, the DNA is TGTGCCAGCAGTTACTCGATTAACAGGGGATACACTGAAGCTTTCTTT.

The genes are TRBV18 and TRBJ2-7; TRBD2 might be the D (5 bases). This CDR3 is 14 amino acids long. Germline CDR1 KGHSH, CDR2 LQKENI. Trimming cost V 3 bases and J 2 bases, with 11 bases left between them. The CDR3: CASSPSDSAYEQYF. DNA of the CDR3: TGTGCCAGCTCACCTTCGGACTCCGCCTACGAGCAGTACTTC.

The DNA for the CDR3 is TGTGCCTGGGCATCCCACCGGGACACTGAAGCTTTCTTT. This encodes CAWASHRDTEAFF. This chain uses TRBV30 with TRBJ1-1; D is uncertain. Between the trimmed V and J ends, which lost 5 bases and 3 bases, there was a span of 13 bases. The CDR3 contains 13 residues. Germline V lookup: CDR1 GTSNPN, CDR2 SVGIG (reference sequence).

The rearrangement joins TRBV12-5 to TRBJ1-5, with D possibly being TRBD1 (5 bases). The germline V and J ends were trimmed by 3 bases and 5 bases, with 23 bases remaining between them. Germline V lookup: CDR1 LGHNT, CDR2 FRNRAP. The CDR3 extends over 18 amino acids. CDR3 nucleotide sequence: TGTGCTAGTGGTTTTTCCCCTCCCCGTGCGCCGGGGGATCAGCCCCAGCATTTT. Its protein product is CASGFSPPRAPGDQPQHF.

This rearrangement joins TRBV6-5 to TRBJ2-3, with 8 nucleotides matching TRBD2. The length of the CDR3 is 13 residues. Germline lookup yields CDR1 MNHEY and CDR2 SVGAGI. Trimming at V came to 6 bases and at J to 3 bases, leaving 2 bases not matched to a gene. In DNA form, the CDR3 reads TGTGCCAGCAGCCGGGGGGGTACAGATACGCAGTATTTT. This sequence encodes CASSRGGTDTQYF.

V is TRBV6-5 and J is TRBJ2-5, with D possibly matching TRBD1 (6 bases). Trimming removed 7 bases from V and 2 bases from J, with 11 bases in between. The CDR3 sequence is 13 residues long. In germline, CDR1 is MNHEY, CDR2 SVGAGI. Here the CDR3 DNA reads TGTGCCAGCACCAGCGGACAGCAAGAGACCCAGTACTTC. This codes for CASTSGQQETQYF.

For this clone: Other DNA sequences from this sample encode an identical CDR3 as well. The V call is TRBV9, the J call TRBJ2-5, with a weak D call TRBD2 (5 bases). CDR3 length: 13 residues. CDR1 SGDLS and CDR2 YYNGEE come from the germline V gene. V was shortened by 0 bases and J by 2 bases, with 5 bases between the two germline ends. CDR3 in DNA: TGTGCCAGCAGCGTAGGCGGGCAAGAGACCCAGTACTTC. The encoded protein is CASSVGGQETQYF. The entire variable domain, with the rest obtained from reference TRBV9 and TRBJ2-5, is as follows: DSGVTQTPKHLITATGQRVTLRCSPRSGDLSVYWYQQSLDQGLQFLIQYYNGEERAKGNILERFSAQQFPDLHSELNLSSLELGDSALYFCASSVGGQETQYFGPGTRLLVL.

The chain joins TRBV28 to TRBJ1-2, with TRBD1 matching 8 bases. Germline V gene lookup returns CDR1 MDHEN and CDR2 SYDVKM. The CDR3 has 14 residues. V lost 6 bases and J lost 7; bases outside the gene matches: 10. The CDR3 spells CASSLPQGVGGYTF. The DNA of the CDR3 is TGTGCCAGCAGCCTACCACAGGGGGTAGGTGGCTACACCTTC.

The chain links TRBV7-9 to TRBJ1-1; no clear D. CDR1 SEHNR and CDR2 FQNEAQ come from the germline V gene (reference sequence). V lost 3 bases and J 6 bases, leaving 8 bases between the germline ends. This CDR3 has 12 residues. The CDR3 DNA reads as TGTGCCAGCAGCTTCGGCGGTGCTGAAGCTTTCTTT. Amino acid sequence: CASSFGGAEAFF. The complete variable domain, with remaining parts taken from reference TRBV7-9 and TRBJ1-1, reads DTGVSQNPRHKITKRGQNVTFRCDPISEHNRLYWYRQTLGQGPEFLTYFQNEAQLEKSRLLSDRFSAERPKGSFSTLEIQRTEQGDSAMYLCASSFGGAEAFFGQGTRLTVV.

V is TRBV11-3 and J is TRBJ1-2; D not certain. The germline gives CDR1 SGHNT, CDR2 YENEEA. This CDR3 is 13 amino acids long. V was cut by 0 bases and J by 8 bases, with 10 bases left in between. The CDR3 region has the DNA TGTGCCAGCAGCTTAGAGCCGGGTACGGGCTACACCTTC. Translated, it gives CASSLEPGTGYTF. Looking up the rest from reference TRBV11-3 and TRBJ1-2 gives the full variable domain: EAGVVQSPRYKIIEKKQPVAFWCNPISGHNTLYWYLQNLGQGPELLIRYENEEAVDDSQLPKDRFSAERLKGVDSTLKIQPAELGDSAVYLCASSLEPGTGYTFGSGTRLTVV.

The chain has TRBV30 and TRBJ1-1; 7 bases are a match to TRBD1. CDR3 size: 15 residues. V lost 6 bases to trimming and J lost 4 bases; unmatched junction nucleotides: 14. The germline V gene encodes CDR1 GTSNPN and CDR2 SVGIG (reference sequence). This CDR3 reads CACPLRKDRVTEAFF. In DNA, the CDR3 is TGTGCCTGCCCGCTAAGAAAAGACAGGGTCACTGAAGCTTTCTTT. The entire variable domain, with the rest obtained from reference TRBV30 and TRBJ1-1, is as follows: SQTIHQWPATLVQPVGSPLSLECTVEGTSNPNLYWYRQAAGRGLQLLFYSVGIGQISSEVPQNLSASRPQDRQFILSSKKLLLSDSGFYLCACPLRKDRVTEAFFGQGTRLTVV.

The genes are TRBV5-6 and TRBJ2-1, with 15 bases identical to TRBD2. Germline CDR1 is SGHDT and CDR2 is YYEEEE. Germline trimming cut 4 bases from V and 8 bases from J; bases unmatched to any gene: 4. CDR3 length: 15 amino acids. The CDR3 DNA reads TGTGCCAGCAGCCCCGGGACTAGCGGGGGGTATGAGCAGTTCTTC. The encoded protein is CASSPGTSGGYEQFF.

The rearrangement links TRBV19 to TRBJ1-1; D ambiguous. Per the germline V gene, CDR1 is LNHDA and CDR2 is SQIVND (reference sequence). V shed 6 bases and J shed 7 bases, with 12 bases lying between them. The CDR3 spans 12 residues. CDR3 sequence (DNA): TGTGCCAGTAGCCCTAGCGCAGATGAAGCTTTCTTT. It codes for CASSPSADEAFF. Full variable domain (missing parts from reference TRBV19 and TRBJ1-1): DGGITQSPKYLFRKEGQNVTLSCEQNLNHDAMYWYRQDPGQGLRLIYYSQIVNDFQKGDIAEGYSVSREKKESFPLTVTSAQKNPTAFYLCASSPSADEAFFGQGTRLTVV.

The chain uses TRBV9 and TRBJ1-4; 8 nucleotides agree with TRBD1. V gave up 3 bases and J gave up 7 bases; unmatched junction bases: 8. The CDR3 is 15 amino acids. CDR1 is SGDLS and CDR2 is YYNGEE in the germline V gene. CDR3 protein: CASSGRQGAGEKLFF. CDR3 DNA sequence: TGTGCCAGCAGCGGAAGGCAGGGGGCGGGTGAAAAACTGTTTTTT. The full variable domain, with the rest looked up from reference TRBV9 and TRBJ1-4, is DSGVTQTPKHLITATGQRVTLRCSPRSGDLSVYWYQQSLDQGLQFLIQYYNGEERAKGNILERFSAQQFPDLHSELNLSSLELGDSALYFCASSGRQGAGEKLFFGSGTQLSVL.

V and J are TRBV29-1 and TRBJ2-2, with 11 positions matching TRBD2. This CDR3 has 15 residues. Germline V lookup: CDR1 SQVTM, CDR2 ANQGSEA. V gave up 5 bases and J gave up 4 bases; unmatched junction bases: 6. The CDR3 nucleotides are TGCAGCGTTACTAGCGGGAGTTGGGCCACCGGGGAGCTGTTTTTT. It codes for CSVTSGSWATGELFF.

The chain is built from TRBV11-1 and TRBJ1-6; tentative D call: TRBD1 (5 bases). This CDR3 is built from 15 residues. Germline lookup yields CDR1 SGHAT and CDR2 FQDESV (reference sequence). Trimming removed 5 bases at V and 7 bases at J, with 15 bases between. The CDR3 DNA follows: TGTGCCAGCAGCGAAAACAGGTTTGGGAATTCACCCCTCCACTTT. Protein sequence: CASSENRFGNSPLHF.

This chain uses TRBV7-9 with TRBJ2-7, with 10 bases identical to TRBD2. V trimming: 5 bases; J trimming: 4 bases; junction bases outside the gene matches: 5. The CDR3 has 14 amino acids. The germline gives CDR1 SEHNR, CDR2 FQNEAQ (reference sequence). The CDR3 DNA reads as TGTGCCAGCAGCCGTCTAGCGGGAGCATACGAGCAGTACTTC. It encodes CASSRLAGAYEQYF.

The chain employs TRBV19 and TRBJ1-1, with a possible D match to TRBD1 (6 bases). The V gene lost 5 bases and the J gene lost 1 base, with 14 bases spanning the gap. Germline values: CDR1 LNHDA, CDR2 SQIVND (reference sequence). CDR3 length equals 15 residues. The CDR3 sequence is CASSWATGANTEAFF. The CDR3 DNA sequence: TGTGCCAGTAGTTGGGCGACAGGTGCGAACACTGAAGCTTTCTTT.

The CDR3 here is CATSRDSEGGDGYTF. CDR3 DNA: TGTGCCACCAGCAGAGATTCAGAGGGGGGGGATGGCTACACCTTC. The chain links TRBV15 to TRBJ1-2; D perhaps matches TRBD1 (6 bases). Trimming took off 0 bases at V and 6 bases at J, with 14 bases between the two ends. CDR1 and CDR2 (germline): LNHNV, YYDKDF (reference sequence). The CDR3 length is 15 residues. The complete variable domain, with remaining parts taken from reference TRBV15 and TRBJ1-2, reads DAMVIQNPRYQVTQFGKPVTLSCSQTLNHNVMYWYQQKSSQAPKLLFHYYDKDFNNEADTPDNFQSRRPNTSFCFLDIRSPGLGDTAMYLCATSRDSEGGDGYTFGSGTRLTVV.

V gene TRBV5-6 combines with J gene TRBJ2-2, with TRBD2 matching over 11 bases. Germline lookup yields CDR1 SGHDT and CDR2 YYEEEE. This CDR3 has 19 amino acids. V shed 5 bases, J shed 2 bases, and the junction held 14 bases outside the gene matches. CDR3 protein: CASSSVGLAGGPNTGELFF. Here the CDR3 DNA reads TGTGCCAGCAGTTCCGTTGGTTTAGCGGGGGGGCCTAACACCGGGGAGCTGTTTTTT.

The rearrangement uses TRBV6-6 and TRBJ1-1, with D possibly matching TRBD1 (6 bases). V was clipped by 4 bases and J by 3 bases, with 12 bases between them. Germline V gene lookup returns CDR1 MNHNY and CDR2 SVGAGI (reference sequence). The CDR3 is 14 amino acids. The CDR3 loop is CASSLQGKDTEAFF. The DNA of the CDR3 is TGTGCCAGCAGTTTACAGGGAAAGGACACTGAAGCTTTCTTT.

The gene calls are TRBV30 and TRBJ2-3, with 11 bases fitting TRBD2. CDR3 length equals 16 residues. V lost 0 bases, J lost 8 bases, and 10 bases stayed unmatched. Germline V gene sequence: CDR1 GTSNPN, CDR2 SVGIG (reference sequence). The CDR3 DNA reads as TGTGCCTGGAGTGTGACGGGACTAGCGGAAATAGGTACGCAGTATTTT. Translated, it gives CAWSVTGLAEIGTQYF.

This chain uses TRBV7-2 with TRBJ2-5; 14 bases are shared with TRBD2. This CDR3 spans 19 amino acids. The J segment lost 5 bases and the V segment lost 4 bases, leaving 15 bases of the junction unmatched. Germline-derived CDR1 and CDR2 are SGHTA and FQGNSA. CDR3 residues: CASSSRLAGGLKKAETQYF. The CDR3 nucleotides are TGTGCCAGCAGCTCCCGACTAGCGGGGGGGCTGAAAAAGGCGGAGACCCAGTACTTC.

V and J are TRBV11-2 and TRBJ1-6; the D gene is possibly TRBD1 (6 bases). CDR3 length equals 15 residues. The V end was cut by 7 bases, the J end by 7 bases, with 17 bases between. The V gene's germline CDR1 is SGHAT and CDR2 FQNNGV. The CDR3: CASKATTGSNSPLHF. In DNA form, the CDR3 reads TGTGCCAGCAAGGCTACTACAGGGTCCAATTCACCCCTCCACTTT.